These 28 T cell receptor beta chains were sequenced from one sample in a study of shared clonotypes between healthy human individuals (dated by TCRdb to the early 2020s). Library preparation was by the immunoSEQ multiplex PCR assay. Drawn from immuneACCESS, this table holds only the in-frame rearrangements with V and J called that TCRdb kept. Clones are partly lost; checked studies trace under half to an unresolved V gene and leave the rest unexplained. Counted in this sample were about 490,000 clones; over 70% of them appeared once. Approximately 11% of the sample belongs to the ten largest clones. The material sequenced was PBMCs. These receptors were obtained from a woman aged 40-49 years in good health. Some clones in this sample may be carry-over from other donors' samples.

The chain has TRBV9 and TRBJ2-1, with D uncertain. Germline CDR1 SGDLS, CDR2 YYNGEE. This CDR3 has 11 amino acids. V was shortened by 4 bases and J by 8 bases, with 7 bases between the two germline ends. CDR3 region: CASSFHHEQFF. The CDR3 coding sequence is TGTGCCAGCAGCTTCCACCATGAGCAGTTCTTC.

This clone was picked up a small number of times. The rearrangement joins TRBV6-1 to TRBJ1-1, with D tentatively TRBD1 (6 bases). V lost 4 bases to trimming and J lost 6 bases, with 18 bases between them. Germline V gene data show CDR1 as MNHNS and CDR2 as SASEGT. CDR3 length equals 15 residues. CDR3 protein: CASSGVQGGIAEAFF. CDR3 DNA: TGTGCCAGCAGTGGGGTACAGGGTGGTATAGCTGAAGCTTTCTTT.

The chain recombines TRBV10-1 with TRBJ2-1; 14 bases fit TRBD2. The CDR3 spans 16 residues. The trim removed 0 bases at V and 7 bases at J, leaving 2 bases unmatched. The germline CDR1 and CDR2 sequences are WNHNN and SYGVQD (reference sequence). The CDR3 nucleotides read TGCGCCAGCAGTGAGTCAAGACTAGCGGGGGGGAATGAGCAGTTCTTC. As protein: CASSESRLAGGNEQFF.

Concerning this clone: The likely explanation is a read error, given a far larger clone one base away. The chain employs TRBV14 and TRBJ2-2, with D hard to call. With 1 base removed from V and 4 bases from J, the gap between germline ends came to 7 bases. CDR1 and CDR2 (germline): SGHDN, FVKESK. There are 14 residues in the CDR3. CDR3 amino acids: CASSQVLSTGELFF. DNA for the CDR3: TGTGCCAGCAGCCAAGTGTTGAGCACCGGGGAGCTGTTTTTT.

The chain has TRBV7-9 and TRBJ1-5; TRBD1 is a possible D gene (5 bases). CDR1 and CDR2 (germline): SEHNR, FQNEAQ (reference sequence). V was trimmed by 5 bases and J by 7 bases, leaving 15 bases between them. The CDR3 length is 14 residues. In DNA, the CDR3 is TGTGCCAGCAGCCACGACAGCGAAGGGCAGCCCCAGCATTTT. Its translation: CASSHDSEGQPQHF. Together with reference TRBV7-9 and TRBJ1-5, the CDR3 gives the full variable domain: DTGVSQNPRHKITKRGQNVTFRCDPISEHNRLYWYRQTLGQGPEFLTYFQNEAQLEKSRLLSDRFSAERPKGSFSTLEIQRTEQGDSAMYLCASSHDSEGQPQHFGDGTRLSIL.

V is TRBV5-1 and J is TRBJ1-2; 9 bases match TRBD1. The length of the CDR3 is 14 residues. With 3 bases clipped from V and 4 bases from J, the junction kept 4 bases outside the gene matches. CDR1 is SGHRS and CDR2 is YFSETQ in the germline V gene. CDR3 sequence reads: CASSWGQGPYGYTF. The CDR3 nucleotides read TGCGCCAGCAGCTGGGGACAGGGACCCTATGGCTACACCTTC.

This clone was counted ten times or more. V gene TRBV27 combines with J gene TRBJ2-1; a weak D match, TRBD1 (6 bases). Trimming removed 5 bases from V and 9 bases from J, with 26 bases in between. The CDR3 loop spans 17 amino acids. Germline-derived CDR1 and CDR2 are MNHEY and SMNVEV (reference sequence). CDR3 DNA: TGTGCCAGCAGTCCGCCCTACAGGGATTGGCAATGGGCTGAGCAGTTCTTC. Protein product: CASSPPYRDWQWAEQFF.

On this clone itself: Other DNA sequences in this sample translate to the same CDR3. The chain carries TRBV20-1 and TRBJ2-7, with D hard to call. This CDR3 comprises 11 residues. CDR1 and CDR2 (germline): DFQATT, SNEGSKA (reference sequence). V lost 3 bases and J 4 bases, leaving 7 bases between the germline ends. The CDR3 coding sequence is TGCAGTGCTAGGACTTCTTACGAGCAGTACTTC. Encoded protein: CSARTSYEQYF.

With regard to this clone: This likely reflects a read error, since a far larger clone is one base away. This sample includes further DNA sequences coding for the same CDR3. V usage is TRBV4-1 and J usage is TRBJ1-3; 10 positions match TRBD1. Losses at the gene ends were 4 bases for V and 0 bases for J; bases not matched to a gene: 3. Germline V gene sequence: CDR1 MGHRA, CDR2 YSYEKL. The CDR3 has 16 amino acids. For the CDR3, the DNA is TGCGCCAGCAGCCTTGACAGGGGGCTCTCTGGAAACACCATATATTTT. It encodes CASSLDRGLSGNTIYF.

The genes are TRBV5-1 and TRBJ1-3; D is perhaps TRBD1 (5 bases). There are 13 residues in the CDR3. The V gene lost 4 bases and the J gene lost 3 bases, with 8 bases spanning the gap. Germline-derived CDR1 and CDR2 are SGHRS and YFSETQ. The CDR3 spells CASSPRVGNTIYF. In nucleotides, the CDR3 is TGCGCCAGCAGCCCCAGGGTTGGAAACACCATATATTTT.

This clone was observed a few times. A far larger clone is one base from this, pointing to a likely read error. The chain couples TRBV11-2 to TRBJ1-2; weak D call: TRBD1 (6 bases). The germline V gene has CDR1 SGHAT and CDR2 FQNNGV. V gave up 1 base and J gave up 3 bases, with 12 bases separating them. This CDR3 comprises 15 residues. The CDR3 region is CASSLVAGVDYGYTF. The CDR3 DNA is TGTGCCAGCAGCTTAGTGGCAGGGGTGGACTATGGCTACACCTTC.

The chain combines TRBV19 with TRBJ2-2, with D perhaps matching TRBD2 (5 bases). V lost 3 bases to trimming and J lost 4 bases, with 12 bases between them. Germline CDR1 and CDR2: LNHDA and SQIVND (reference sequence). The CDR3 covers 15 residues. The CDR3 bases are TGTGCCAGTAGTATTGGCGGAGGAGCCACCGGGGAGCTGTTTTTT. Translation: CASSIGGGATGELFF.

The chain has TRBV6-1 and TRBJ2-7, with no clear D. The CDR3 is 14 residues long. In germline, CDR1 is MNHNS, CDR2 SASEGT. Trimming took off 3 bases at V and 0 bases at J, with 9 bases between the two ends. The chain's CDR3 is CASSDSGHSYEQYF. Here the CDR3 DNA reads TGTGCCAGCAGTGATTCCGGCCACTCCTACGAGCAGTACTTC.

The chain uses TRBV11-3 and TRBJ1-2; a possible D gene is TRBD1 (6 bases). V lost 3 bases and J lost 4, with 18 bases in between. CDR1 is SGHNT, CDR2 YENEEA, per germline. This CDR3 has 16 amino acids. Here the CDR3 reads CASSFSRGAVSYGYTF. Here the CDR3 DNA reads TGTGCCAGCAGCTTTAGTCGGGGGGCAGTTAGCTATGGCTACACCTTC.

The genes are TRBV15 and TRBJ2-7; D might be TRBD1 (6 bases). The CDR3 spans 15 residues. With 0 bases removed from V and 3 bases from J, the gap between germline ends came to 12 bases. Germline V lookup: CDR1 LNHNV, CDR2 YYDKDF (reference sequence). This CDR3 reads CATSRDHRAGYEQYF. Written as DNA, the CDR3 is TGTGCCACCAGCAGAGATCACAGGGCGGGCTACGAGCAGTACTTC.

The V gene is TRBV4-3, the J gene TRBJ1-4; D is unclear. V lost 0 bases to trimming and J lost 7 bases, with 9 bases between them. The germline CDR1 and CDR2 sequences are LGHNA and YSLEER. The CDR3 sequence is 14 residues long. The CDR3 DNA is TGCGCCAGCAGCCAAGAGGTGGGGTTTGAAAAACTGTTTTTT. Translating it yields CASSQEVGFEKLFF.

This clone came up many times. Other DNA sequences from this sample encode an identical CDR3 as well. This chain links TRBV5-1 with TRBJ1-2; a possible D gene is TRBD1 (6 bases). The V end was cut by 5 bases, the J end by 4 bases, with 15 bases between. The CDR3 has 14 amino acids. Germline CDR1 SGHRS, CDR2 YFSETQ. CDR3 in DNA: TGCGCCAGCAGTTTGACAGGTTTCTCCTATGGCTACACCTTC. It translates to CASSLTGFSYGYTF.

This clone was picked up a small number of times. J is TRBJ1-3 and V is TRBV7-9, with D unclear. The V end lost 3 bases, the J end lost 2 bases, and 11 bases lay between the germline ends. The CDR3 is 15 amino acids. The germline CDR1 and CDR2 sequences are SEHNR and FQNEAQ (reference sequence). The CDR3 here is CASSFLGSAGNTIYF. CDR3 sequence (DNA): TGTGCCAGCAGCTTTCTCGGTAGTGCTGGAAACACCATATATTTT. Using reference TRBV7-9 and TRBJ1-3 for the parts outside the CDR3, the full variable domain is DTGVSQNPRHKITKRGQNVTFRCDPISEHNRLYWYRQTLGQGPEFLTYFQNEAQLEKSRLLSDRFSAERPKGSFSTLEIQRTEQGDSAMYLCASSFLGSAGNTIYFGEGSWLTVV.

This sequence joins TRBV5-1 and TRBJ1-4; D is perhaps TRBD1 (5 bases). CDR1 and CDR2 (germline): SGHRS, YFSETQ. The CDR3 spans 15 residues. V was pared by 0 bases and J by 4 bases, with 10 bases between. The CDR3 DNA follows: TGCGCCAGCAGCTTGGTAGGCGGACATAATGAAAAACTGTTTTTT. Amino acid sequence: CASSLVGGHNEKLFF. Based on the CDR3 plus reference TRBV5-1 and TRBJ1-4, the full variable domain is KAGVTQTPRYLIKTRGQQVTLSCSPISGHRSVSWYQQTPGQGLQFLFEYFSETQRNKGNFPGRFSGRQFSNSRSEMNVSTLELGDSALYLCASSLVGGHNEKLFFGSGTQLSVL.

This clone was recorded once. The chain links TRBV10-3 to TRBJ1-1; perhaps TRBD1 as D (6 bases). V lost 7 bases to trimming and J lost 1 base, with 13 bases between them. CDR1 is ENHRY and CDR2 is SYGVKD in the germline V gene. CDR3 length equals 14 residues. This CDR3 is CAIMQGPTNTEAFF. Here the CDR3 DNA reads TGTGCCATCATGCAGGGGCCGACGAACACTGAAGCTTTCTTT.

The chain couples TRBV30 to TRBJ2-1; 7 nucleotides agree with TRBD1. The CDR3 is 14 amino acids. Looked up from germline, CDR1 is GTSNPN and CDR2 is SVGIG (reference sequence). The V segment lost 1 base and the J segment 3 bases; nucleotides outside the gene matches: 3. This chain's CDR3 is CAWSGDSSYNEQFF. Written as DNA, the CDR3 is TGTGCCTGGAGTGGGGACAGCAGCTACAATGAGCAGTTCTTC.

The J gene is TRBJ2-1, the V gene TRBV5-1, with TRBD1 identical over 10 bases. Germline V gives CDR1 SGHRS, CDR2 YFSETQ. The ends lost 3 bases at V and 10 bases at J; junction bases unmatched: 13. The CDR3 extends over 16 amino acids. CDR3 in amino acids: CASSSMTGGPRGEQFF. In nucleotides, the CDR3 is TGCGCCAGCAGCTCGATGACAGGGGGCCCTCGGGGAGAGCAGTTCTTC.

The gene calls are TRBV11-2 and TRBJ2-4; TRBD2 agrees at 10 bases. CDR1 and CDR2 (germline): SGHAT, FQNNGV. The CDR3 spans 16 residues. V dropped 6 bases and J dropped 2; count of bases not matched to a gene: 7. CDR3 nucleotides: TGTGCCAGCAGGCGTCTAGCGGGAGTATCCAAAAACATTCAGTACTTC. This gives the protein CASRRLAGVSKNIQYF.

In its sample, this clone was seen once. The likely explanation is a read error, given a far larger clone one base away. In DNA form, the CDR3 reads TGTGCCAGCGGCTTAACGCCCCCCGGGACTAGCAGGCACGAGCAGTACTTC. Translated: CASGLTPPGTSRHEQYF. V gene TRBV7-3 combines with J gene TRBJ2-5; 9 nucleotides agree with TRBD2. The DNA end is more similar to TRBJ2-7, so the J call may be wrong. The CDR3 sequence is 17 residues long. Per the germline V gene, CDR1 is SGHTA and CDR2 is FQGTGA.

This clone showed up just once. The chain uses TRBV6-5 and TRBJ1-1; no firm D call. V lost 1 base and J 1 base, leaving 4 bases between the germline ends. The CDR3 consists of 13 residues. Germline V gene sequence: CDR1 MNHEY, CDR2 SVGAGI. The CDR3 protein is CASSYYENTEAFF. Written as DNA, the CDR3 is TGTGCCAGCAGTTACTACGAGAACACTGAAGCTTTCTTT.

The rearrangement joins TRBV28 to TRBJ2-3, with 13 nucleotides matching TRBD2. The CDR3 covers 17 residues. V trimming: 6 bases; J trimming: 5 bases; junction bases outside the gene matches: 11. Germline CDR1 is MDHEN and CDR2 is SYDVKM. CDR3 coding DNA: TGTGCCAGCAGCGCCACTGGACTAGCGGGAGCCATAGATACGCAGTATTTT. Amino acid sequence: CASSATGLAGAIDTQYF.

In regard to this clone: A far larger clone lies a single base away; this is likely a read error. The chain carries TRBV27 and TRBJ1-2, with a possible D match to TRBD1 (6 bases). V gave up 4 bases and J gave up 7 bases, with 13 bases separating them. The germline CDR1 and CDR2 sequences are MNHEY and SMNVEV (reference sequence). The CDR3 has 13 amino acids. This CDR3 is CASSSCRGLGYTF. The DNA of the CDR3 is TGTGCCAGCAGTTCTTGCAGGGGACTTGGCTACACCTTC.

This clone came up once. This could be a read error, since a much larger clone is one nucleotide away. The chain carries TRBV11-2 and TRBJ1-1, with TRBD1 matching 10 bases. Germline V CDR1 and CDR2: SGHAT, FQNNGV. The CDR3 sequence is 17 residues long. The CDR3 DNA is TGTGCCAACAGCCATCGGACAGGGGGAATTATGAACACTGAAGCTTTCTTT. Residues: CANSHRTGGIMNTEAFF.